These 13 T cell receptor beta chains were sequenced from one sample in a study of blood T cells in healthy people across ages. A second PCR, run for 7 to 11 cycles, used a sample-barcoded 5' primer plus a J-beta primer mix. TCRdb recomputed calls from the 5' RACE reads with MiXCR, one row per CDR3 protein. The sample lists 650,000 to 1,000,000 distinct CDR3 sequences, roughly 40% occurring once. The material sequenced was blood. The receptors stem from a young man in good health.

This chain connects TRBV4-2 to TRBJ1-2; possible D gene TRBD1, 5 bases. The CDR3 is 22 residues long. V was shortened by 0 bases and J by 5 bases, with 34 bases between the two germline ends. Germline assignment: CDR1 LGHNA and CDR2 YNFKEQ. The CDR3 region has the DNA TGTGCCAGCAGCCAAGATCCTCGACAGACGAATAATGAAGTGCGAAGAAGATATGGCTACACCTTC. Translated: CASSQDPRQTNNEVRRRYGYTF.

J is TRBJ2-3 and V is TRBV5-4, with 8 bases that match TRBD1. CDR3 length equals 15 residues. V lost 3 bases and J lost 5; bases outside the gene matches: 8. CDR1 and CDR2 from the germline V gene are SGHNT and YYREEE (reference sequence). The DNA for the CDR3 is TGTGCCAGCAGCTCCACCGGGACAGGAGAAGATACGCAGTATTTT. It yields the protein CASSSTGTGEDTQYF.

J is TRBJ2-5 and V is TRBV5-1, with 9 bases identical to TRBD2. CDR3 size: 16 residues. After removal of 4 bases from V and 1 base from J, the junction contained 8 bases not matched to a gene. Germline V gene data show CDR1 as SGHRS and CDR2 as YFSETQ. The DNA of the CDR3 is TGCGCCAGCAGCCCCTGGAGTAGCGGGGGCCAAGAGACCCAGTACTTC. It specifies CASSPWSSGGQETQYF.

The chain uses TRBV6-1 and TRBJ1-5; the D is unclear. The CDR3 length is 15 residues. Germline V CDR1 and CDR2: MNHNS, SASEGT. Trimming removed 0 bases at V and 3 bases at J, with 9 bases between. This chain's CDR3 is CASSEAGQINQPQHF. In DNA form, the CDR3 reads TGTGCCAGCAGTGAAGCAGGTCAAATCAATCAGCCCCAGCATTTT.

This clonotype has at least ten counts. The V gene is TRBV2, the J gene TRBJ2-1; D is unresolved. The V end was cut by 6 bases, the J end by 8 bases, with 26 bases between. Germline V gene sequence: CDR1 SNHLY, CDR2 FYNNEI. CDR3 length: 17 amino acids. CDR3 coding DNA: TGTGCCAGCAGCCTACGAGGTCGACTGGGCATTGACGATGAGCAGTTCTTC. It specifies CASSLRGRLGIDDEQFF.

The gene calls are TRBV15 and TRBJ1-2; the D is unclear. Germline assignment: CDR1 LNHNV and CDR2 YYDKDF (reference sequence). The CDR3 is 12 amino acids. V gave up 0 bases and J gave up 7 bases, with 6 bases separating them. The CDR3 DNA is TGTGCCACCAGCAGAGATACTAGTGGCTACACCTTC. As protein: CATSRDTSGYTF.

Concerning this clonotype itself: Sequence at one end of the junction differs from germline and may be a read error. The chain combines TRBV10-3 with TRBJ2-7, with a tentative D call TRBD1 (5 bases). The CDR3 spans 16 residues. Per germline, CDR1 ENHRY and CDR2 SYGVKD. This chain's CDR3 is CAISDIRQSPSYEQYF. CDR3 nucleotides: TGTGCTATCAGTGACATTAGACAGTCCCCCTCCTACGAGCAGTACTTC.

This clonotype occurred a few times. CDR3 loop: CASSRGDGNNEQFF. In DNA form, the CDR3 reads TGTGCCAGCAGCCGTGGGGACGGCAACAATGAGCAGTTCTTC. J is TRBJ2-1 and V is TRBV12-3 or TRBV12-4, with D possibly being TRBD1 or TRBD2 (5 bases each). V lost 6 bases, J lost 5 bases, and 14 bases lay in between. The length of the CDR3 is 14 residues.

Concerning this clonotype: One end of the junction fails to match germline, which may point to a read error. J is TRBJ2-3 and V is TRBV7-6; D might be TRBD2 (5 bases). There are 15 residues in the CDR3. The germline gives CDR1 SGHVS, CDR2 FNYEAQ. CDR3 nucleotides: TGTGCCAGCAGCTTAGTTGGAGGAGACACAGATACTCAGTATTTT. It codes for CASSLVGGDTDTQYF.

This clonotype has just a few counts. The CDR3 protein is CASGLGNRGETQYF. The CDR3 nucleotides are TGTGCTAGTGGTTTGGGCAACAGGGGGGAGACCCAGTACTTC. The gene calls are TRBV12-5 and TRBJ2-7; 8 positions match TRBD1. The closer fit of TRBJ2-5 to the DNA end suggests the J call may be wrong. Germline assignment: CDR1 LGHNT and CDR2 FRNRAP. This CDR3 contains 14 residues.

The rearrangement links TRBV12-3 or TRBV12-4 to TRBJ2-1; TRBD2 is a possible D gene (5 bases). Trimming cost V 5 bases and J 9 bases, with 11 bases left between them. This CDR3 has 12 amino acids. In DNA, the CDR3 is TGTGCCAGCAGTCCCGTGAGCGGTGAGCAGTTCTTC. Translated, it gives CASSPVSGEQFF.

For this clonotype: The junction shows a germline mismatch at one end, possibly a read error. This rearrangement joins TRBV6-6 to TRBJ2-7; D unclear. The CDR3 sequence is 13 residues long. The germline CDR1 and CDR2 sequences are MNHNY and SVGAGI (reference sequence). CDR3 nucleotides: TGTGCCAGCAGTTTCATCTACTCCTACGGGCAGTACTTC. Translated: CASSFIYSYGQYF.

The chain has TRBV9 and TRBJ2-5; D could derive from TRBD1 or TRBD2 (5 bases each). The germline V and J ends were trimmed by 4 bases and 2 bases, with 15 bases remaining between them. The CDR3 consists of 15 residues. CDR1 is SGDLS, CDR2 YYNGEE, per germline. In DNA form, the CDR3 reads TGTGCCAGCAGCTTACACCGGGACCCACAAGAGACCCAGTACTTC. Translated, it gives CASSLHRDPQETQYF. The full variable domain, completed using reference TRBV9 and TRBJ2-5, is DSGVTQTPKHLITATGQRVTLRCSPRSGDLSVYWYQQSLDQGLQFLIQYYNGEERAKGNILERFSAQQFPDLHSELNLSSLELGDSALYFCASSLHRDPQETQYFGPGTRLLVL.